A single sample is the source of the 26 T cell receptor beta chains below, sequenced in a study of cytomegalovirus exposure and HLA in healthy donors. 60 Vbeta and 13 Jbeta primers were used in PCR. Generated by immunoSEQ multiplex PCR, the TCRdb table keeps only in-frame clones and is missing some. The sample contains about 89,000 clones, roughly 80% of which appear only once. Sequenced input: PBMCs. These receptors were collected from a man aged 30 to 39 in good health and CMV-seropositive.

This clone was recorded only once. The CDR3 spells CASSQVASGGAGETQYF. CDR3 coding DNA: TGTGCCAGCAGCCAAGTTGCCAGCGGGGGGGCAGGAGAGACCCAGTACTTC. The chain links TRBV4-2 to TRBJ2-5; TRBD2 matches at 10 bases. The CDR3 extends over 17 amino acids. V lost 1 base to trimming and J lost 4 bases; unmatched junction nucleotides: 9. The germline V gene has CDR1 LGHNA and CDR2 YNFKEQ.

The rearrangement joins TRBV7-6 to TRBJ2-7, with D maybe TRBD1 (7 bases). The CDR3 is made up of 15 amino acids. The germline V and J ends were trimmed by 5 bases and 5 bases, with 19 bases remaining between them. The germline V gene encodes CDR1 SGHVS and CDR2 FNYEAQ. CDR3 sequence (DNA): TGTGCCAGCAGCCTCAGGGGGGCCTCTCGCGACGAGCAGTACTTC. This encodes CASSLRGASRDEQYF.

This clone was recorded once. The CDR3 loop reads CASSLLPPRVKTSGELFF. The CDR3 region has the DNA TGTGCCAGCAGCCTTCTCCCCCCTCGGGTCAAAACTAGCGGGGAGCTGTTTTTT. The chain employs TRBV7-3 and TRBJ2-2, with TRBD2 as a possible D gene (5 bases). Trimming left V 5 bases short and J 7 bases short, with 26 bases between. Germline V gene data show CDR1 as SGHTA and CDR2 as FQGTGA. The CDR3 covers 18 residues.

This chain joins TRBV6-6 and TRBJ2-5; D possibly corresponds to TRBD1 (6 bases). The CDR3 totals 15 residues. The germline V gene has CDR1 MNHNY and CDR2 SVGAGI (reference sequence). Trimming removed 5 bases at V and 1 base at J, with 14 bases between. The DNA for the CDR3 is TGTGCCAGCAGTACACACAGGGCCCCCCAAGAGACCCAGTACTTC. Translated, it gives CASSTHRAPQETQYF.

The chain links TRBV4-2 to TRBJ2-6, with TRBD2 matching 10 bases. J gave up 0 bases and V 2 bases, and 10 bases lay outside the gene matches. This CDR3 region has 20 residues. From germline, CDR1 is LGHNA and CDR2 YNFKEQ. The CDR3 is CASSQYPPPSGGSGANVLTF. CDR3 DNA: TGTGCCAGCAGCCAATACCCACCCCCTAGCGGGGGCTCTGGGGCCAACGTCCTGACTTTC.

The chain recombines TRBV5-1 with TRBJ1-2; 9 bases line up with TRBD1. The junction had 4 bases not matched to a gene; V was cut back by 2 bases and J by 5 bases. The CDR3 runs 14 residues. Germline CDR1 reads SGHRS; CDR2 reads YFSETQ. CDR3 nucleotides: TGCGCCAGCAGCTTTGACAGGGGGGGGTATGGCTACACCTTC. Translating it yields CASSFDRGGYGYTF.

The chain recombines TRBV30 with TRBJ2-2; TRBD1 matches at 10 bases. CDR1 is GTSNPN, CDR2 SVGIG, per germline (reference sequence). V lost 6 bases and J lost 6; bases outside the gene matches: 7. This CDR3 has 14 residues. CDR3: CACKGQGFAGELFF. CDR3 nucleotide sequence: TGTGCCTGCAAGGGACAGGGGTTTGCCGGGGAGCTGTTTTTT.

This sequence joins TRBV6-5 and TRBJ1-1; TRBD1 might be the D (5 bases). The CDR3 consists of 13 residues. V lost 6 bases and J 2 bases, leaving 10 bases between the germline ends. Germline CDR1 is MNHEY and CDR2 is SVGAGI. The CDR3 nucleotides are TGTGCCAGCAGAGGGGTAACAAACACTGAAGCTTTCTTT. As protein: CASRGVTNTEAFF.

The gene calls are TRBV28 and TRBJ2-5; the D gene is possibly TRBD2 (6 bases). The V end was cut by 2 bases, the J end by 5 bases, with 24 bases between. CDR1 and CDR2 (germline): MDHEN, SYDVKM. CDR3 length: 18 residues. CDR3 protein: CASSLTGLRLRRGETQYF. Written as DNA, the CDR3 is TGTGCCAGCAGTTTAACCGGGTTGAGGTTAAGGCGGGGTGAGACCCAGTACTTC.

The chain couples TRBV2 to TRBJ2-7; perhaps TRBD1 as D (6 bases). Germline CDR1 reads SNHLY; CDR2 reads FYNNEI. The V end was cut by 2 bases, the J end by 6 bases, with 17 bases between. This CDR3 has 15 amino acids. CDR3 in DNA: TGTGCCAGCAGTGAATGGTCAGGGGATCGTAGCGAGCAGTACTTC. Translated, it gives CASSEWSGDRSEQYF.

This chain links TRBV7-2 with TRBJ2-1; a possible D gene is TRBD2 (6 bases). The CDR3 totals 14 residues. Per the germline V gene, CDR1 is SGHTA and CDR2 is FQGNSA. V lost 5 bases to trimming and J lost 4 bases, with 12 bases between them. The CDR3 reads CASSPPRGYNEQFF. The CDR3 region has the DNA TGTGCCAGCAGCCCACCGCGGGGATACAATGAGCAGTTCTTC.

The chain employs TRBV5-1 and TRBJ1-4, with TRBD1 matching over 10 bases. The CDR3 is 16 residues long. Germline V gives CDR1 SGHRS, CDR2 YFSETQ. V shed 4 bases, J shed 5 bases, and the junction held 8 bases outside the gene matches. This CDR3 reads CASSRDRGQVNEKLFF. The CDR3 DNA reads as TGCGCCAGCAGCCGGGACAGGGGTCAGGTGAATGAAAAACTGTTTTTT.

The rearrangement links TRBV5-1 to TRBJ2-3; 10 nucleotides match TRBD2. Germline V gives CDR1 SGHRS, CDR2 YFSETQ. This CDR3 region has 15 residues. After removal of 5 bases from V and 2 bases from J, the junction contained 5 bases not matched to a gene. CDR3: CASRLAGGFTDTQYF. The DNA for the CDR3 is TGCGCCAGCAGGTTAGCGGGGGGTTTCACAGATACGCAGTATTTT.

Concerning this clone: The identical CDR3 is also encoded by other nucleotide sequences in the sample. The chain carries TRBV11-2 and TRBJ2-7, with D possibly being TRBD2 (6 bases). CDR1 SGHAT and CDR2 FQNNGV come from the germline V gene. Trimming removed 2 bases at V and 3 bases at J, with 11 bases between. This CDR3 spans 14 amino acids. The CDR3 DNA is TGTGCCAGCAGCTTACTTGCCGGGGGCTACGAGCAGTACTTC. Amino acids: CASSLLAGGYEQYF.

V and J are TRBV30 and TRBJ1-6, with D possibly being TRBD1 (6 bases). Trimming took 1 base from V and 0 from J, leaving 16 bases between them. CDR3 size: 18 residues. The germline V gene has CDR1 GTSNPN and CDR2 SVGIG (reference sequence). This CDR3 is CAWSGQPRGGSYNSPLHF. DNA of the CDR3: TGTGCCTGGAGTGGACAGCCCCGAGGGGGCTCCTATAATTCACCCCTCCACTTT.

The chain carries TRBV4-1 and TRBJ2-7, with a tentative D call TRBD1 (6 bases). The CDR3 totals 15 residues. Germline-derived CDR1 and CDR2 are MGHRA and YSYEKL. V was trimmed by 3 bases and J by 1 base, leaving 13 bases between them. CDR3: CASSQPTTGSYEQYF. The DNA for the CDR3 is TGCGCCAGCAGCCAGCCTACGACAGGTTCCTACGAGCAGTACTTC.

This sequence joins TRBV4-2 and TRBJ2-1; D is uncertain. V lost 1 base, J lost 0 bases, and 7 bases lay in between. CDR1 and CDR2 from the germline V gene are LGHNA and YNFKEQ. This CDR3 is 15 amino acids long. Written as DNA, the CDR3 is TGTGCCAGCAGCCAAGCATACAGCTCCTACAATGAGCAGTTCTTC. Translation: CASSQAYSSYNEQFF.

This chain uses TRBV6-1 with TRBJ2-4, with a tentative D call TRBD2 (6 bases). Trimming took off 5 bases at V and 5 bases at J, with 13 bases between the two ends. Germline V gives CDR1 MNHNS, CDR2 SASEGT. This CDR3 is built from 14 residues. The CDR3 DNA is TGTGCCAGCAGTAGGGGAGGAACTGAAAACATTCAGTACTTC. This sequence encodes CASSRGGTENIQYF.

V gene TRBV27 combines with J gene TRBJ1-4; weak D call: TRBD1 (5 bases). Looked up from germline, CDR1 is MNHEY and CDR2 is SMNVEV (reference sequence). The length of the CDR3 is 15 residues. The V end lost 8 bases, the J end lost 7 bases, and 20 bases lay between the germline ends. This CDR3 is CASGNQGAGSEKLFF. The CDR3 DNA sequence: TGTGCCAGCGGAAATCAGGGCGCTGGTAGTGAAAAACTGTTTTTT. Complete variable domain (other parts from reference TRBV27 and TRBJ1-4): EAQVTQNPRYLITVTGKKLTVTCSQNMNHEYMSWYRQDPGLGLRQIYYSMNVEVTDKGDVPEGYKVSRKEKRNFPLILESPSPNQTSLYFCASGNQGAGSEKLFFGSGTQLSVL.

This chain joins TRBV27 and TRBJ2-5; 10 nucleotides match TRBD2. This CDR3 is built from 16 residues. V was clipped by 5 bases and J by 4 bases; unmatched bases: 10. Germline loops: CDR1 MNHEY, CDR2 SMNVEV (reference sequence). CDR3: CASSTQIAGGRETQYF. The CDR3 DNA sequence: TGTGCCAGCAGTACTCAGATAGCGGGGGGTCGAGAGACCCAGTACTTC.

The chain couples TRBV4-2 to TRBJ2-1, with TRBD1 matching over 9 bases. V lost 0 bases and J lost 9; bases outside the gene matches: 6. Germline lookup yields CDR1 LGHNA and CDR2 YNFKEQ. This CDR3 has 15 residues. CDR3 in amino acids: CASSQEGTGWVEQFF. The CDR3 nucleotides read TGTGCCAGCAGCCAAGAGGGGACAGGGTGGGTTGAGCAGTTCTTC.

V usage is TRBV20-1 and J usage is TRBJ1-1; D uncertain. Germline V gene data show CDR1 as DFQATT and CDR2 as SNEGSKA (reference sequence). The CDR3 contains 10 residues. V gave up 6 bases and J gave up 12 bases, with 14 bases separating them. In DNA, the CDR3 is TGCAGTGCAGGAATAGCCCATACTTTCTTT. Its protein product is CSAGIAHTFF.

The V and J genes are TRBV28 and TRBJ2-7; tentatively, D is TRBD1 (5 bases). The CDR3 is 16 residues long. Trimming cost V 6 bases and J 2 bases, with 20 bases left between them. Germline CDR1 and CDR2: MDHEN and SYDVKM. The CDR3 region has the DNA TGTGCCAGCAGCTCCACCTCAGGGCGGCACACCTACGAGCAGTACTTC. Translation: CASSSTSGRHTYEQYF.

The rearrangement joins TRBV19 to TRBJ2-3; D is undetermined. CDR3 length equals 13 residues. V lost 7 bases and J lost 2, with 10 bases in between. Germline V gives CDR1 LNHDA, CDR2 SQIVND (reference sequence). The CDR3 is CASKSGPTDTQYF. As DNA, the CDR3 is TGTGCCAGTAAATCAGGCCCCACAGATACGCAGTATTTT.

The genes are TRBV4-1 and TRBJ1-2; D ambiguous. CDR1 MGHRA and CDR2 YSYEKL come from the germline V gene. V lost 4 bases and J lost 4, with 16 bases in between. The CDR3 has 15 amino acids. CDR3 DNA: TGCGCCAGCAGCCTGACTGCGGCCCCGGGCTATGGCTACACCTTC. Translation: CASSLTAAPGYGYTF.

V is TRBV6-4 and J is TRBJ2-6; D is undetermined. V lost 2 bases, J lost 2 bases, and 13 bases lay in between. The CDR3 is 17 residues long. Germline CDR1 is MRHNA and CDR2 is SNTAGT. Here the CDR3 DNA reads TGTGCCAGCAGTGACGCGCGGTCCCACCCTGGGGCCAACGTCCTGACTTTC. It encodes CASSDARSHPGANVLTF.